The 21 T cell receptor beta chains below come from one sample, sequenced in a study of blood T cell repertoires in COVID-19. Measured with immunoSEQ multiplex PCR; TCRdb has only the in-frame clones, and not every one. The table lists just over 350,000 clones, roughly 90% of them singletons. Sequencing was performed on peripheral blood. These receptors originate from a woman aged 60 to 75 with COVID-19, enrolled during active disease.

With regard to this clone: The sample carries other DNA sequences with the same CDR3. The gene calls are TRBV2 and TRBJ1-5; 7 nucleotides match TRBD1. Germline CDR1 reads SNHLY; CDR2 reads FYNNEI. This CDR3 contains 14 residues. Trimming took 4 bases from V and 4 from J; bases not matched to a gene: 4. CDR3: CASSGTGGNQPQHF. Written as DNA, the CDR3 is TGTGCCAGCAGTGGGACAGGAGGGAATCAGCCCCAGCATTTT.

This chain joins TRBV27 and TRBJ1-6, with D possibly TRBD1 on 6 matching bases. Trimming removed 3 bases from V and 7 bases from J, with 13 bases in between. The CDR3 runs 15 residues. The germline V gene encodes CDR1 MNHEY and CDR2 SMNVEV (reference sequence). This CDR3 reads CASSFLTGANSPLHF. The CDR3 DNA sequence: TGTGCCAGCAGTTTTCTGACAGGCGCCAATTCACCCCTCCACTTT.

The chain joins TRBV19 to TRBJ1-1; perhaps TRBD1 as D (6 bases). The V gene lost 9 bases and the J gene lost 2 bases, with 13 bases spanning the gap. The CDR3 runs to 13 residues. CDR1 and CDR2 (germline): LNHDA, SQIVND (reference sequence). CDR3 DNA: TGTGCCAGCGGGACAATGGAAAACACTGAAGCTTTCTTT. Its protein product is CASGTMENTEAFF.

The CDR3, as DNA: TGTGCCAGCCGACAGGGGGCGGGCGGGGAGCTGTTTTTT. This codes for CASRQGAGGELFF. The chain is built from TRBV7-3 and TRBJ2-2; 10 bases line up with TRBD1. The junction had 4 bases not matched to a gene; V was cut back by 8 bases and J by 7 bases. The CDR3 sequence is 13 residues long. Germline values: CDR1 SGHTA, CDR2 FQGTGA.

In this sample, this clone turned up once. This chain links TRBV3-1 (or the pseudogene TRBV3-2) with TRBJ2-5, with D possibly being TRBD2 (6 bases). The CDR3 spans 15 residues. The ends were cut back, 0 bases at V and 5 bases at J, with 13 bases in the middle. Germline loops: CDR1 LGHDT, CDR2 YNNKEL (reference sequence). CDR3 sequence reads: CASSQDAAGRETQYF. CDR3 DNA sequence: TGTGCCAGCAGCCAAGATGCAGCGGGTAGGGAGACCCAGTACTTC.

The V gene is TRBV19, the J gene TRBJ2-1, with 7 bases matching TRBD2. CDR1 and CDR2 from the germline V gene are LNHDA and SQIVND (reference sequence). The CDR3 is made up of 13 amino acids. The J segment lost 9 bases and the V segment lost 2 bases, leaving 4 bases of the junction unmatched. The CDR3 is CASSIPTSLEQFF. The CDR3 DNA reads TGTGCCAGTAGTATACCGACTAGCCTTGAGCAGTTCTTC.

The chain employs TRBV5-1 and TRBJ1-4, with D uncertain. The CDR3 totals 14 residues. Germline-derived CDR1 and CDR2 are SGHRS and YFSETQ. The V and J ends lost 0 bases and 7 bases respectively, with 10 bases between them. CDR3 in DNA: TGCGCCAGCAGCTTGGACCCGGTGGTTGAAAAACTGTTTTTT. This gives the protein CASSLDPVVEKLFF.

The chain is built from TRBV20-1 and TRBJ2-3, with D unclear. The CDR3 has 10 residues. CDR1 and CDR2 from the germline V gene are DFQATT and SNEGSKA (reference sequence). Trimming cost V 5 bases and J 10 bases, with 10 bases left between them. The CDR3 DNA reads as TGCAGTGCTTCTCGGCAGGCGCAGTATTTT. Translation gives CSASRQAQYF.

The CDR3 DNA reads as TGTGCCAGCAGCTTGCAGGGTGGATTGGTTTGGGAAAAACTGTTTTTT. Translating it yields CASSLQGGLVWEKLFF. The chain couples TRBV11-2 to TRBJ1-4, with D possibly TRBD1 on 5 matching bases. The CDR3 is 16 residues long. Trimming took 3 bases from V and 8 from J, leaving 19 bases between them. The germline V gene has CDR1 SGHAT and CDR2 FQNNGV.

This clone has more than one count but fewer than ten. This chain connects TRBV6-5 to TRBJ2-7; 8 bases match TRBD1. The CDR3 totals 12 residues. After removal of 8 bases from V and 2 bases from J, the junction contained 2 bases not matched to a gene. CDR1 and CDR2 (germline): MNHEY, SVGAGI. The CDR3 coding sequence is TGTGCCAGCGGGGACAGGCCCTACGAGCAGTACTTC. Translated: CASGDRPYEQYF.

CDR3 coding DNA: TGTGCCAGTAGTATATTTTGGACAGGGGAAAGTAGCACAGATACGCAGTATTTT. Translation: CASSIFWTGESSTDTQYF. The chain recombines TRBV19 with TRBJ2-3, with TRBD1 matching 9 bases. Germline trimming cut 2 bases from V and 0 bases from J; bases unmatched to any gene: 9. Germline values: CDR1 LNHDA, CDR2 SQIVND (reference sequence). This CDR3 spans 18 amino acids.

V and J are TRBV13 and TRBJ2-3; D is perhaps TRBD2 (6 bases). CDR1 PRHDT and CDR2 FYEKMQ come from the germline V gene (reference sequence). The CDR3 has 17 amino acids. The V end was cut by 6 bases, the J end by 2 bases, with 21 bases between. The CDR3 coding sequence is TGTGCCAGCAGTCCGAGCCTGGGACTCTCCCACACAGATACGCAGTATTTT. This gives the protein CASSPSLGLSHTDTQYF.

The chain recombines TRBV12-3 or TRBV12-4 with TRBJ1-1; no definite D call. V shed 3 bases and J shed 9 bases, with 11 bases lying between them. The CDR3 sequence is 12 residues long. Here the CDR3 reads CASSFPGDKAFF. The CDR3 DNA reads TGTGCCAGCAGTTTCCCGGGAGACAAAGCTTTCTTT.

The V call is TRBV13, the J call TRBJ2-2; 9 bases fit TRBD1. Germline V CDR1 and CDR2: PRHDT, FYEKMQ (reference sequence). There are 13 residues in the CDR3. J lost 7 bases, V lost 4 bases, and 1 base had no gene match. In DNA form, the CDR3 reads TGTGCCAGCAGCTGGACAGGGGTCGGGGAGCTGTTTTTT. Its protein is CASSWTGVGELFF.

This chain connects TRBV6-2 or TRBV6-3 to TRBJ1-2; TRBD1 is a possible D gene (6 bases). The ends were cut back, 6 bases at V and 8 bases at J, with 19 bases in the middle. Germline V CDR1 and CDR2: MNHEY, SVGEGT. The CDR3 consists of 14 residues. CDR3 sequence: CASSPGDRFIGYTF. The CDR3 DNA follows: TGTGCCAGCAGCCCAGGAGACAGGTTCATCGGCTACACCTTC.

The V call is TRBV30, the J call TRBJ1-5, with TRBD1 matching 8 bases. The length of the CDR3 is 13 residues. The germline V gene encodes CDR1 GTSNPN and CDR2 SVGIG (reference sequence). The junction had 4 bases not matched to a gene; V was cut back by 2 bases and J by 7 bases. CDR3 coding DNA: TGTGCCTGGAGTCTGGCAGGGGGCCAGCCCCAGCATTTT. This codes for CAWSLAGGQPQHF.

This clone was detected only once. The CDR3 region has the DNA TGCGCCAGCAGCCAAGTTGGGACATACTATGGCTACACCTTC. Translating gives CASSQVGTYYGYTF. J is TRBJ1-2 and V is TRBV4-1, with D possibly TRBD1 on 6 matching bases. V shed 1 base and J shed 3 bases, with 9 bases lying between them. This CDR3 contains 14 residues. Germline V gene data show CDR1 as MGHRA and CDR2 as YSYEKL.

V usage is TRBV12-3 or TRBV12-4 and J usage is TRBJ2-5, with D unresolved. Trimming stripped 8 bases from V and 0 bases from J, with 7 bases between. The CDR3 sequence is 12 residues long. The CDR3 DNA follows: TGTGCCAGCGCGTTAAACCAAGAGACCCAGTACTTC. Translating gives CASALNQETQYF.

This clone was counted once. The chain employs TRBV7-8 and TRBJ1-2; D call uncertain. Per germline, CDR1 SGHVS and CDR2 FQNEAQ. The length of the CDR3 is 14 residues. The germline V and J ends were trimmed by 1 base and 3 bases, with 9 bases remaining between them. In nucleotides, the CDR3 is TGTGCCAGCAGCTTAGATCCTGTTTACTATGGCTACACCTTC. Its protein is CASSLDPVYYGYTF.

The gene calls are TRBV5-1 and TRBJ1-2; maybe TRBD1 (6 bases). In germline, CDR1 is SGHRS, CDR2 YFSETQ. This CDR3 comprises 13 residues. The ends were cut back, 3 bases at V and 7 bases at J, with 13 bases in the middle. In nucleotides, the CDR3 is TGCGCCAGCAGCTCCAACAGGGAAGGTGGCTACACCTTC. Translation: CASSSNREGGYTF.

The chain couples TRBV5-1 to TRBJ2-7, with 12 nucleotides matching TRBD2. The CDR3 extends over 17 amino acids. From germline, CDR1 is SGHRS and CDR2 YFSETQ. Trimming removed 3 bases from V and 5 bases from J; junction bases left unmatched: 12. The CDR3 nucleotides read TGCGCCAGCAGCTCATCGGAACTAGCGGGGGGTAAGAACGAGCAGTACTTC. It is translated as CASSSSELAGGKNEQYF.